Below are 13 T cell receptor beta chains sequenced from a single sample in a study of blood T cell repertoires in COVID-19. Clones were sequenced by immunoSEQ multiplex PCR, and TCRdb holds only the in-frame ones, with some missing. The table has roughly 120,000 clones, about 70% seen once. What was sequenced was peripheral blood. These receptor sequences come from a man older than 75 with COVID-19, enrolled during active disease.

The chain employs TRBV28 and TRBJ1-5; TRBD1 aligns across 8 bases. V was clipped by 5 bases and J by 7 bases; unmatched bases: 10. There are 15 residues in the CDR3. Germline V CDR1 and CDR2: MDHEN, SYDVKM. CDR3 loop: CASSVIQGARQPQHF. CDR3 in DNA: TGTGCCAGCAGTGTTATTCAGGGGGCGCGACAGCCCCAGCATTTT.

The chain is built from TRBV19 and TRBJ2-5; possible D gene TRBD1, 6 bases. From germline, CDR1 is LNHDA and CDR2 SQIVND (reference sequence). Trimming removed 9 bases from V and 2 bases from J, with 13 bases in between. The CDR3 has 13 residues. CDR3: CASAGTSQETQYF. CDR3 in DNA: TGTGCCAGCGCCGGGACATCTCAAGAGACCCAGTACTTC.

This clone has more than one count but fewer than ten. The chain combines TRBV4-2 with TRBJ2-2, with TRBD2 identical over 9 bases. The CDR3 loop spans 15 amino acids. The J segment lost 6 bases and the V segment lost 4 bases, leaving 6 bases of the junction unmatched. Germline V gives CDR1 LGHNA, CDR2 YNFKEQ. The CDR3 protein is CASSRGGGRAGELFF. For the CDR3, the DNA is TGTGCCAGCAGCCGCGGTGGCGGGAGGGCCGGGGAGCTGTTTTTT.

The chain employs TRBV6-2 or TRBV6-3 and TRBJ1-1; TRBD1 matches 7 bases. J lost 0 bases, V lost 5 bases, and 9 bases had no gene match. Germline CDR1 and CDR2: MNHEY and SVGEGT. The length of the CDR3 is 16 residues. For the CDR3, the DNA is TGTGCCAGCAGTCCCCACAGGGGCTCCTTGAACACTGAAGCTTTCTTT. This sequence encodes CASSPHRGSLNTEAFF.

The gene calls are TRBV19 and TRBJ1-2; D is unresolved. V was clipped by 4 bases and J by 5 bases, with 5 bases between them. Per germline, CDR1 LNHDA and CDR2 SQIVND (reference sequence). This CDR3 contains 11 residues. CDR3 sequence reads: CASSTGYGYTF. DNA of the CDR3: TGTGCCAGTAGTACGGGATATGGCTACACCTTC.

V usage is TRBV18 and J usage is TRBJ2-1; 13 nucleotides line up with TRBD2. In germline, CDR1 is KGHSH, CDR2 LQKENI. The CDR3 is 20 amino acids. The V gene end was trimmed by 3 bases and the J gene end by 1 base; junction bases not matched to a gene: 12. The DNA for the CDR3 is TGTGCCAGCTCACCCGGGACTAGCGGGGTCCCCTTCGTGTCCTACAATGAGCAGTTCTTC. Protein sequence: CASSPGTSGVPFVSYNEQFF.

The chain is built from TRBV3-1 (or the pseudogene TRBV3-2) and TRBJ2-7; D is unclear. The CDR3 length is 15 residues. CDR1 is LGHDT and CDR2 is YNNKEL in the germline V gene (reference sequence). V was cut by 1 base and J by 3 bases, with 13 bases left in between. The CDR3: CASSQGRQHYYEQYF. Here the CDR3 DNA reads TGTGCCAGCAGCCAAGGGCGGCAGCATTACTACGAGCAGTACTTC.

This sequence joins TRBV27 and TRBJ1-2; TRBD1 aligns across 7 bases. With 8 bases clipped from V and 4 bases from J, the junction kept 7 bases outside the gene matches. Germline lookup yields CDR1 MNHEY and CDR2 SMNVEV (reference sequence). This CDR3 is 13 amino acids long. CDR3 DNA sequence: TGTGCCAGCGGAGACAGGGCCGGCTATGGCTACACCTTC. Encoded protein: CASGDRAGYGYTF.

This chain joins TRBV5-1 and TRBJ2-1; 7 positions match TRBD2. V lost 1 base, J lost 5 bases, and 6 bases stayed unmatched. The CDR3 covers 15 residues. The germline gives CDR1 SGHRS, CDR2 YFSETQ. The DNA for the CDR3 is TGCGCCAGCAGCTTGTTAGCTAGCGGTAACAATGAGCAGTTCTTC. This codes for CASSLLASGNNEQFF.

This clone came up a few times. The chain combines TRBV9 with TRBJ2-5; weak D call: TRBD2 (6 bases). CDR1 SGDLS and CDR2 YYNGEE come from the germline V gene. The CDR3 contains 14 residues. V was shortened by 0 bases and J by 2 bases, with 8 bases between the two germline ends. This CDR3 reads CASSVEAGQETQYF. The CDR3 DNA follows: TGTGCCAGCAGCGTAGAGGCGGGACAAGAGACCCAGTACTTC.

The chain employs TRBV27 and TRBJ1-5, with D uncertain. The V end was cut by 3 bases, the J end by 5 bases, with 14 bases between. Germline-derived CDR1 and CDR2 are MNHEY and SMNVEV (reference sequence). CDR3 length: 15 amino acids. CDR3 DNA sequence: TGTGCCAGCAGTTTGGTTTTCGGTCCCGATCAGCCCCAGCATTTT. Translating gives CASSLVFGPDQPQHF.

This clone was seen more than once but under ten times. This chain connects TRBV9 to TRBJ1-1; 9 bases are a match to TRBD1. The CDR3 loop spans 15 amino acids. The V gene's germline CDR1 is SGDLS and CDR2 YYNGEE. The trim removed 4 bases at V and 4 bases at J, leaving 8 bases unmatched. In nucleotides, the CDR3 is TGTGCCAGCAGCCCTAGGGACAGGGTAGCCACTGAAGCTTTCTTT. As protein: CASSPRDRVATEAFF.

The chain recombines TRBV6-2 or TRBV6-3 with TRBJ2-7, with D possibly TRBD1 on 6 matching bases. The CDR3 runs to 16 residues. Germline assignment: CDR1 MNHEY and CDR2 SVGEGT. Trimming left V 2 bases short and J 3 bases short, with 17 bases between. The CDR3 loop is CASSYVQGRGIYEQYF. The DNA for the CDR3 is TGTGCCAGCAGTTACGTCCAGGGCAGGGGAATCTACGAGCAGTACTTC.